This T cell receptor beta chain is drawn from a study of early T cells in non-severe SARS-CoV-2 infection. Each CDR3 protein gets one entry after TCRdb re-called the 5' RACE reads with MiXCR. Of tens of thousands of distinct CDR3 sequences listed, 5% to 6% are singletons. This clonotype occurred many times. Sequenced: whole blood. The source is an adult who was a healthcare worker with PCR-confirmed SARS-CoV-2 infection or an uninfected control (not recorded which).

The DNA of the CDR3 is TGTGCCTGGAGTACGGCGAGGGGGATTAGCTACACCTTC. Its translation: CAWSTARGISYTF. The V gene is TRBV30, the J gene TRBJ1-2; the D gene is possibly TRBD1 (6 bases). This CDR3 spans 13 amino acids. Deletions cut 2 bases from V and 9 bases from J, with 16 bases between. Germline V gene sequence: CDR1 GTSNPN, CDR2 SVGIG (reference sequence).